These 18 T cell receptor beta chains were sequenced from one sample in a study of blood T cell repertoires in COVID-19. TCRdb's copy holds only in-frame clones and misses some; the assay was immunoSEQ multiplex PCR. The sample consists of 230,000 or so clones, over 75% of them appearing once. The sequenced sample was peripheral blood. These receptors all stem from a human donor in a cohort sampled during active COVID-19.

The chain carries TRBV6-6 and TRBJ2-7, with 10 bases aligning to TRBD2. The V gene's germline CDR1 is MNHNY and CDR2 SVGAGI (reference sequence). With 11 bases clipped from V and 1 base from J, the junction kept 2 bases outside the gene matches. This CDR3 contains 12 residues. The CDR3 spells CAAAGGSYEQYF. CDR3 bases: TGTGCCGCAGCGGGAGGGTCCTACGAGCAGTACTTC.

The chain employs TRBV12-3 or TRBV12-4 and TRBJ1-2; no clear D. This CDR3 has 13 amino acids. With 10 bases removed from V and 4 bases from J, the gap between germline ends came to 16 bases. Here the CDR3 reads CATSGGFGYGYTF. The CDR3, as DNA: TGTGCCACCTCCGGCGGGTTTGGCTATGGCTACACCTTC.

The gene calls are TRBV29-1 and TRBJ2-6; D gene ambiguous. Germline assignment: CDR1 SQVTM and CDR2 ANQGSEA. Trimming pared 4 bases from V and 1 base from J, leaving 5 bases between. There are 13 residues in the CDR3. CDR3 region: CSVAKSGANVLTF. The CDR3, as DNA: TGCAGCGTTGCTAAGTCTGGGGCCAACGTCCTGACTTTC. Based on the CDR3 plus reference TRBV29-1 and TRBJ2-6, the full variable domain is SAVISQKPSRDICQRGTSLTIQCQVDSQVTMMFWYRQQPGQSLTLIATANQGSEATYESGFVIDKFPISRPNLTFSTLTVSNMSPEDSSIYLCSVAKSGANVLTFGAGSRLTVL.

This clone showed up many times. The chain links TRBV6-5 to TRBJ1-4; D is unclear. The CDR3 consists of 14 residues. Trimming took 4 bases from V and 2 from J, leaving 8 bases between them. Germline CDR1 MNHEY, CDR2 SVGAGI. The CDR3 sequence is CASSSGWTNEKLFF. The DNA for the CDR3 is TGTGCCAGCAGTTCGGGATGGACTAATGAAAAACTGTTTTTT.

This rearrangement joins TRBV24-1 to TRBJ1-5; possibly TRBD1 for D (6 bases). The ends were cut back, 5 bases at V and 6 bases at J, with 10 bases in the middle. Germline CDR1 and CDR2: KGHDR and SFDVKD. The CDR3 spans 13 residues. The CDR3 loop reads CATSVGGAQPQHF. CDR3 nucleotide sequence: TGTGCCACCAGTGTGGGGGGGGCTCAGCCCCAGCATTTT.

The chain combines TRBV5-4 with TRBJ2-4, with D perhaps TRBD2 (6 bases). This CDR3 has 15 amino acids. Germline assignment: CDR1 SGHNT and CDR2 YYREEE (reference sequence). Trimming cost V 0 bases and J 0 bases, with 7 bases left between them. Here the CDR3 DNA reads TGTGCCAGCAGCTTGGACGGGAGAGCCAAAAACATTCAGTACTTC. Protein sequence: CASSLDGRAKNIQYF.

V usage is TRBV25-1 and J usage is TRBJ2-5; TRBD2 agrees at 9 bases. Germline CDR1 MGHDK, CDR2 SYGVNS. The CDR3 is 16 amino acids. Losses at the gene ends were 5 bases for V and 4 bases for J; bases not matched to a gene: 11. The CDR3 DNA reads TGTGCCAGCAGTCCGGGGACTAGCATTGTCCTAGAGACCCAGTACTTC. Its translation is CASSPGTSIVLETQYF.

V is TRBV19 and J is TRBJ1-1; D call uncertain. CDR1 and CDR2 from the germline V gene are LNHDA and SQIVND (reference sequence). V shed 0 bases and J shed 4 bases, with 6 bases lying between them. The CDR3 runs to 13 residues. CDR3 bases: TGTGCCAGTAGTATAGATCGCGTCACTGAAGCTTTCTTT. Its protein is CASSIDRVTEAFF. Using reference TRBV19 and TRBJ1-1 for the parts outside the CDR3, the full variable domain is DGGITQSPKYLFRKEGQNVTLSCEQNLNHDAMYWYRQDPGQGLRLIYYSQIVNDFQKGDIAEGYSVSREKKESFPLTVTSAQKNPTAFYLCASSIDRVTEAFFGQGTRLTVV.

This sequence joins TRBV7-3 and TRBJ2-7; possible D gene TRBD1, 5 bases. CDR1 is SGHTA and CDR2 is FQGTGA in the germline V gene. The ends were cut back, 2 bases at V and 6 bases at J, with 17 bases in the middle. This CDR3 region has 15 residues. The CDR3 nucleotides read TGTGCCAGCAGCTTATCCGCGACAGTTTCTTCCGAGCAGTACTTC. Translating gives CASSLSATVSSEQYF.

This chain connects TRBV5-1 to TRBJ2-7, with D uncertain. From germline, CDR1 is SGHRS and CDR2 YFSETQ. Between the trimmed V and J ends, which lost 7 bases and 1 base, there was a span of 18 bases. There are 15 residues in the CDR3. This chain's CDR3 is CASSPASGRSYEQYF. The CDR3 DNA follows: TGCGCCAGCTCCCCGGCCTCCGGCAGGTCCTACGAGCAGTACTTC.

The chain has TRBV19 and TRBJ1-5; TRBD1 is a possible D gene (6 bases). With 5 bases removed from V and 4 bases from J, the gap between germline ends came to 12 bases. CDR3 size: 14 residues. Germline V gives CDR1 LNHDA, CDR2 SQIVND (reference sequence). Here the CDR3 reads CASSLTGGNQPQHF. CDR3 bases: TGTGCCAGTAGTCTGACAGGTGGGAATCAGCCCCAGCATTTT. Filled out from reference TRBV19 and TRBJ1-5, the complete variable domain reads DGGITQSPKYLFRKEGQNVTLSCEQNLNHDAMYWYRQDPGQGLRLIYYSQIVNDFQKGDIAEGYSVSREKKESFPLTVTSAQKNPTAFYLCASSLTGGNQPQHFGDGTRLSIL.

The rearrangement joins TRBV7-2 to TRBJ2-7; tentative D call: TRBD1 (5 bases). CDR1 and CDR2 from the germline V gene are SGHTA and FQGNSA. This CDR3 spans 15 amino acids. Trimming removed 5 bases from V and 1 base from J, with 15 bases in between. CDR3 coding DNA: TGTGCCAGCAGCCCACAGGTAGGGGCGTCCTACGAGCAGTACTTC. It translates to CASSPQVGASYEQYF.

The V gene is TRBV28, the J gene TRBJ2-7; D not certain. The CDR3 consists of 13 residues. In germline, CDR1 is MDHEN, CDR2 SYDVKM. V lost 2 bases to trimming and J lost 2 bases, with 7 bases between them. CDR3 coding DNA: TGTGCCAGCAGTTTAATTACAGCCTACGAGCAGTACTTC. It encodes CASSLITAYEQYF.

The chain couples TRBV18 to TRBJ2-7, with TRBD2 matching over 8 bases. The CDR3 loop spans 16 amino acids. J gave up 6 bases and V 3 bases, and 13 bases lay outside the gene matches. CDR1 is KGHSH and CDR2 is LQKENI in the germline V gene. In DNA, the CDR3 is TGTGCCAGCTCACCGACCGTCGGGACTAGTCTGCTCGAGCAGTACTTC. The encoded protein is CASSPTVGTSLLEQYF.

A note on this clone: Other DNA sequences in this specimen translate into the identical CDR3. The chain employs TRBV7-3 and TRBJ1-1; possibly TRBD1 for D (5 bases). The CDR3 consists of 13 residues. Per germline, CDR1 SGHTA and CDR2 FQGTGA. Trimming removed 6 bases from V and 5 bases from J, with 13 bases in between. The DNA for the CDR3 is TGTGCCAGCAGTCCTGGCGGGGGTACTGAAGCTTTCTTT. This codes for CASSPGGGTEAFF.

The chain has TRBV18 and TRBJ1-3, with 9 positions matching TRBD1. V lost 6 bases and J lost 2; bases outside the gene matches: 11. Looked up from germline, CDR1 is KGHSH and CDR2 is LQKENI. The CDR3 loop spans 17 amino acids. DNA of the CDR3: TGTGCCAGCTCGCCGGGACAGGGAGGAATTACTGGAAACACCATATATTTT. Its protein is CASSPGQGGITGNTIYF.

The V gene is TRBV30, the J gene TRBJ1-4, with D possibly TRBD1 on 5 matching bases. V lost 7 bases, J lost 2 bases, and 14 bases lay in between. This CDR3 comprises 14 residues. CDR1 and CDR2 from the germline V gene are GTSNPN and SVGIG (reference sequence). CDR3 bases: TGTGCCTTTACTACCCAGGGCACTAATGAAAAACTGTTTTTT. It specifies CAFTTQGTNEKLFF.

Concerning this clone itself: Different DNA sequences within this sample yield the same CDR3. The chain is built from TRBV19 and TRBJ2-7; D is unclear. Trimming shortened V by 1 base and J by 1 base, and 11 bases separated the two germline ends. Germline V CDR1 and CDR2: LNHDA, SQIVND (reference sequence). There are 15 residues in the CDR3. CDR3 nucleotide sequence: TGTGCCAGTAGTATAGGTCCCAGCGCATCCTACGAGCAGTACTTC. Its protein is CASSIGPSASYEQYF.